The 27 T cell receptor beta chains listed next were all sequenced from one sample in a study of T cell repertoires in cytomegalovirus infection. One entry per CDR3 protein, called by TCRdb with MiXCR from the reads. The table shows about a million distinct CDR3 sequences, with around 30% occurring only once. Their specific antigens are unknown. The starting material was cultured CD8+ T cells from PBMCs, obtained from culture after CMV antigen stimulation. The receptors originated from a human donor in good health (CMV status not recorded). Some clones in this sample may be carry-over from other donors' samples.

With respect to this clonotype: Germline and junction disagree at one end, which may indicate a read error. The rearrangement joins TRBV7-9 to TRBJ1-4, with a weak D call TRBD1 (5 bases). Germline assignment: CDR1 SEHNR and CDR2 FQNEAQ (reference sequence). CDR3 length equals 13 residues. The chain's CDR3 is CTSSGTGDEKLFF. The CDR3 DNA reads as TGTACCAGCAGCGGGACGGGAGATGAAAAACTGTTTTTC.

This clonotype was counted a few times. This chain uses TRBV2 with TRBJ2-3, with 9 positions matching TRBD1. Germline loops: CDR1 SNHLY, CDR2 FYNNEI. After removal of 6 bases from V and 2 bases from J, the junction contained 6 bases not matched to a gene. The CDR3 extends over 15 amino acids. The CDR3 spells CASRGQGRPTDTQYF. The DNA of the CDR3 is TGTGCCAGCAGAGGACAGGGGCGGCCCACAGATACGCAGTATTTT.

This clonotype was seen at least ten times. CDR3 nucleotide sequence: TGTGCCAGCAGCTTATTTGGAGGGGCTCGAGATCAGCCCCAGCATTTT. Its translation: CASSLFGGARDQPQHF. V and J are TRBV7-6 and TRBJ1-5; possible D gene TRBD1, 5 bases. Germline CDR1 SGHVS, CDR2 FNYEAQ. Between the trimmed V and J ends, which lost 2 bases and 5 bases, there was a span of 16 bases. There are 16 residues in the CDR3. Full variable domain (outside the CDR3, taken from reference TRBV7-6 and TRBJ1-5): GAGVSQSPRYKVTKRGQDVALRCDPISGHVSLYWYRQALGQGPEFLTYFNYEAQQDKSGLPNDRFSAERPEGSISTLTIQRTEQRDSAMYRCASSLFGGARDQPQHFGDGTRLSIL.

The rearrangement links TRBV7-8 to TRBJ2-2, with TRBD2 matching over 12 bases. The junction had 8 bases not matched to a gene; V was cut back by 4 bases and J by 8 bases. Germline CDR1 is SGHVS and CDR2 is FQNEAQ. This CDR3 is built from 16 residues. DNA of the CDR3: TGTGCCAGCAGCTCAGGACTAGCGGGGTTATCAGGGGAGCTGTTTTTT. Amino acids: CASSSGLAGLSGELFF. Based on the CDR3 plus reference TRBV7-8 and TRBJ2-2, the full variable domain is GAGVSQSPRYKVAKRGQDVALRCDPISGHVSLFWYQQALGQGPEFLTYFQNEAQLDKSGLPSDRFFAERPEGSVSTLKIQRTQQEDSAVYLCASSSGLAGLSGELFFGEGSRLTVL.

V is TRBV15 and J is TRBJ2-2; 7 positions agree with TRBD1. CDR3 length equals 13 residues. Germline CDR1 reads LNHNV; CDR2 reads YYDKDF (reference sequence). V gave up 9 bases and J gave up 4 bases; unmatched junction bases: 5. CDR3 sequence (DNA): TGTGCCACTTTGGGACAGCTCACCGGGGAGCTGTTTTTT. Protein product: CATLGQLTGELFF.

The chain is built from TRBV5-5 and TRBJ1-1, with unresolved D. The CDR3 is 15 amino acids. The V and J ends lost 4 bases and 1 base respectively, with 14 bases between them. Germline assignment: CDR1 SGHKS and CDR2 YYEKEE (reference sequence). CDR3 in amino acids: CASSQTTAANTEAFF. CDR3 nucleotides: TGTGCCAGCAGCCAAACCACGGCCGCGAACACTGAAGCTTTCTTT.

This clonotype has a count of ten or more. The rearrangement joins TRBV7-8 to TRBJ2-5, with TRBD2 matching over 13 bases. The CDR3 contains 16 residues. J was trimmed by 5 bases and V by 5 bases; bases with no gene match: 8. Germline lookup yields CDR1 SGHVS and CDR2 FQNEAQ. Written as DNA, the CDR3 is TGTGCCAGCAGCGACCGACTAGCGGGGGGCTCGGAGACCCAGTACTTC. Its translation is CASSDRLAGGSETQYF. Using reference TRBV7-8 and TRBJ2-5 for the parts outside the CDR3, the full variable domain is GAGVSQSPRYKVAKRGQDVALRCDPISGHVSLFWYQQALGQGPEFLTYFQNEAQLDKSGLPSDRFFAERPEGSVSTLKIQRTQQEDSAVYLCASSDRLAGGSETQYFGPGTRLLVL.

The gene calls are TRBV9 and TRBJ2-7; TRBD1 might be the D (5 bases). The germline V gene has CDR1 SGDLS and CDR2 YYNGEE. The CDR3 sequence is 14 residues long. V was trimmed by 0 bases and J by 2 bases, leaving 9 bases between them. CDR3 sequence: CASSVDAGPYEQYF. The CDR3, as DNA: TGTGCCAGCAGCGTAGATGCAGGGCCCTACGAGCAGTACTTC.

This clonotype appeared a few times. The chain links TRBV6-6 to TRBJ1-5; D ambiguous. V gave up 5 bases and J gave up 2 bases, with 16 bases separating them. This CDR3 comprises 16 residues. Germline assignment: CDR1 MNHNY and CDR2 SVGAGI (reference sequence). CDR3 DNA sequence: TGTGCCAGCAGTCCTTGGACCCGGTTAGGCAATCAGCCCCAGCATTTT. Protein: CASSPWTRLGNQPQHF.

This clonotype appeared a few times. V and J are TRBV7-2 and TRBJ1-2; 7 bases fit TRBD1. The length of the CDR3 is 14 residues. Germline CDR1 and CDR2: SGHTA and FQGNSA. V was pared by 5 bases and J by 3 bases, with 6 bases of the junction left unmatched. CDR3 amino acids: CASSLPQGYYGYTF. CDR3 coding DNA: TGTGCCAGCAGCCTACCACAGGGGTACTATGGCTACACCTTC. The whole variable domain, filled in from reference TRBV7-2 and TRBJ1-2, reads GAGVSQSPSNKVTEKGKDVELRCDPISGHTALYWYRQSLGQGLEFLIYFQGNSAPDKSGLPSDRFSAERTGGSVSTLTIQRTQQEDSAVYLCASSLPQGYYGYTFGSGTRLTVV.

This clonotype was seen at least ten times. The rearrangement links TRBV7-9 to TRBJ1-2; no clear D. This CDR3 has 11 residues. V lost 11 bases and J 8 bases, leaving 15 bases between the germline ends. CDR1 SEHNR and CDR2 FQNEAQ come from the germline V gene (reference sequence). The CDR3 protein is CAPSLGVGYTF. DNA of the CDR3: TGTGCCCCCAGCTTAGGTGTCGGCTACACCTTC.

The sample holds a few counts of this clonotype. The chain is built from TRBV6-1 and TRBJ1-1; D is undetermined. This CDR3 spans 15 amino acids. V lost 2 bases and J lost 4, with 14 bases in between. CDR1 is MNHNS, CDR2 SASEGT, per germline. The CDR3 nucleotides are TGTGCCAGCAGTGAATTGGTCTGGGGAGCCACTGAAGCTTTCTTT. This encodes CASSELVWGATEAFF.

The J gene is TRBJ2-1, the V gene TRBV7-9, with 13 bases identical to TRBD2. Germline CDR1 is SEHNR and CDR2 is FQNEAQ (reference sequence). With 0 bases clipped from V and 10 bases from J, the junction kept 6 bases outside the gene matches. The CDR3 sequence is 16 residues long. CDR3 protein: CASSLARLAGGTEQFF. The CDR3 region has the DNA TGTGCCAGCAGCTTAGCGCGACTAGCGGGGGGAACCGAGCAGTTCTTC.

The chain recombines TRBV2 with TRBJ1-5; D may be TRBD1 (5 bases). V lost 3 bases to trimming and J lost 7 bases, with 10 bases between them. Germline loops: CDR1 SNHLY, CDR2 FYNNEI. The CDR3 runs 13 residues. The CDR3 DNA is TGTGCCAGCAGTGACGGGGGGAGCCAGCCCCAGCATTTT. This codes for CASSDGGSQPQHF.

This clonotype was counted between two and nine times. The CDR3 region has the DNA TGTGCCAGTAGCCGAAATAAAGATACGCAGTATTTT. This sequence encodes CASSRNKDTQYF. The chain links TRBV19 to TRBJ2-3; D remains unclear. V lost 6 bases and J 5 bases, leaving 9 bases between the germline ends. Germline V gives CDR1 LNHDA, CDR2 SQIVND (reference sequence). This CDR3 spans 12 amino acids.

The rearrangement links TRBV12-3 or TRBV12-4 to TRBJ2-1, with D tentatively TRBD2 (6 bases). The length of the CDR3 is 13 residues. Trimming removed 5 bases at V and 9 bases at J, with 14 bases between. CDR3 DNA sequence: TGTGCCAGCAGTCTCTCCCCCGGGGGTGAGCAGTTCTTC. Residues: CASSLSPGGEQFF.

This chain connects TRBV28 to TRBJ1-3, with D tentatively TRBD1 (5 bases). The CDR3 runs 16 residues. Germline lookup yields CDR1 MDHEN and CDR2 SYDVKM. V was cut by 3 bases and J by 0 bases, with 12 bases left in between. CDR3 DNA: TGTGCCAGCAGTTTCAAGGGGCCTTACTCTGGAAACACCATATATTTT. Translated: CASSFKGPYSGNTIYF.

The genes are TRBV9 and TRBJ2-3; no firm D call. V lost 4 bases and J 3 bases, leaving 12 bases between the germline ends. Germline V gene data show CDR1 as SGDLS and CDR2 as YYNGEE. This CDR3 is built from 14 residues. The CDR3 bases are TGTGCCAGCAGCCCCCGAAGGCTAACAGATACGCAGTATTTT. This gives the protein CASSPRRLTDTQYF.

This clonotype was seen many times. The CDR3 DNA reads TGTGCCAGCAGTCACAGGGAGCTAATAGAGCAGTACTTC. It specifies CASSHRELIEQYF. V is TRBV12-3 or TRBV12-4 and J is TRBJ2-7; D is possibly TRBD1 (6 bases). V lost 5 bases to trimming and J lost 7 bases, with 15 bases between them. This CDR3 has 13 residues.

The rearrangement links TRBV27 to TRBJ2-5; D is undetermined. Trimming left V 2 bases short and J 4 bases short, with 14 bases between. Germline CDR1 reads MNHEY; CDR2 reads SMNVEV (reference sequence). This CDR3 is built from 15 residues. For the CDR3, the DNA is TGTGCCAGCAGTTTAGGAGCGTTCAGTGGAGAGACCCAGTACTTC. This codes for CASSLGAFSGETQYF.

The table lists this clonotype with a count of one. The rearrangement links TRBV6-8 to TRBJ1-2; D unclear. The CDR3 length is 16 residues. The V gene lost 0 bases and the J gene lost 4 bases, with 15 bases spanning the gap. CDR1 and CDR2 (germline): MNHGY, SAAAGT. The CDR3 loop is CASSYSKREGSYGYTF. The CDR3 DNA follows: TGTGCCAGCAGTTACTCGAAGAGGGAGGGTTCCTATGGCTACACCTTC.

The J gene is TRBJ1-2, the V gene TRBV6-5; 7 bases map to TRBD1. The length of the CDR3 is 14 residues. V lost 2 bases to trimming and J lost 6 bases; unmatched junction nucleotides: 6. CDR1 MNHEY and CDR2 SVGAGI come from the germline V gene. The DNA for the CDR3 is TGTGCCAGCAGTTACAAGACAGGGATTGATGGCTACACCTTC. This sequence encodes CASSYKTGIDGYTF.

This clonotype was seen a few times. This rearrangement joins TRBV5-5 to TRBJ2-2, with TRBD1 matching over 7 bases. The CDR3 runs to 17 residues. CDR1 SGHKS and CDR2 YYEKEE come from the germline V gene (reference sequence). Trimming took 0 bases from V and 6 from J; bases not matched to a gene: 11. This chain's CDR3 is CASSLESGQQHPGELFF. The CDR3 DNA sequence: TGTGCCAGCAGCTTGGAATCGGGACAGCAGCACCCCGGGGAGCTGTTTTTT.

This chain uses TRBV5-1 with TRBJ2-5; TRBD2 is a possible D gene (5 bases). This CDR3 is built from 13 residues. The germline V gene has CDR1 SGHRS and CDR2 YFSETQ. Trimming left V 0 bases short and J 3 bases short, with 6 bases between. The CDR3 DNA sequence: TGCGCCAGCAGCTTGGACGGGAAAGAGACCCAGTACTTC. Translation gives CASSLDGKETQYF.

The chain carries TRBV20-1 and TRBJ2-7, with D possibly called TRBD1 or TRBD2 (5 bases each). The CDR3 runs to 14 residues. Trimming shortened V by 1 base and J by 1 base, and 11 bases separated the two germline ends. CDR1 and CDR2 (germline): DFQATT, SNEGSKA (reference sequence). In DNA form, the CDR3 reads TGCAGTGCTAGAGGACTACAGGTATCCTACGAGCAGTACTTC. Its protein product is CSARGLQVSYEQYF.

This rearrangement joins TRBV5-1 to TRBJ2-5, with 9 nucleotides matching TRBD1. The CDR3 has 15 residues. Germline V CDR1 and CDR2: SGHRS, YFSETQ. V lost 2 bases, J lost 5 bases, and 7 bases stayed unmatched. The CDR3 region is CASSLVPGTGETQYF. DNA for the CDR3: TGCGCCAGCAGCTTAGTCCCTGGGACAGGGGAGACCCAGTACTTC.

In its sample, this clonotype was seen a few times. CDR3 nucleotide sequence: TGTGCTAGTGGCGGCCTAGGCTACACCTTC. The encoded protein is CASGGLGYTF. The genes are TRBV12-5 and TRBJ1-2, with no clear D. The CDR3 has 10 amino acids. Per germline, CDR1 LGHNT and CDR2 FRNRAP. V was shortened by 6 bases and J by 8 bases, with 7 bases between the two germline ends.